The source of this T cell receptor (beta chain) is a study of cytomegalovirus exposure and HLA in healthy donors. Study-wide results and limits: Segments of the TCR beta V type were, in most cases, productive about 87% or about 30% of the time in an earlier analysis. It was in a later analysis that TCR association rates were seen to vary by HLA locus, highest for DRB1 and lowest for HLA-C. Across all donors, roughly uniform sequencing depth was an assumption of the presence/absence analyses.

Only a few counts were recorded for this clone. The antigen is not known. The study ran its PCR with 60 Vbeta and 13 Jbeta primers. TCRdb's copy holds only in-frame clones and misses some; the assay was immunoSEQ multiplex PCR. Here the sample spans fewer than 100,000 clones, more than 70% being singletons. The receptor's source is a woman aged 40 to 55 in good health and CMV-seronegative. Sample: PBMCs.

This CDR3 is CASSPSRSSYEQYF. DNA of the CDR3: TGTGCCAGCTCACCGTCGAGGAGCTCCTACGAGCAGTACTTC. This chain uses TRBV18 with TRBJ2-7, with no clear D. This CDR3 contains 14 residues. Germline loops: CDR1 KGHSH, CDR2 LQKENI. V lost 3 bases and J lost 0, with 9 bases in between.